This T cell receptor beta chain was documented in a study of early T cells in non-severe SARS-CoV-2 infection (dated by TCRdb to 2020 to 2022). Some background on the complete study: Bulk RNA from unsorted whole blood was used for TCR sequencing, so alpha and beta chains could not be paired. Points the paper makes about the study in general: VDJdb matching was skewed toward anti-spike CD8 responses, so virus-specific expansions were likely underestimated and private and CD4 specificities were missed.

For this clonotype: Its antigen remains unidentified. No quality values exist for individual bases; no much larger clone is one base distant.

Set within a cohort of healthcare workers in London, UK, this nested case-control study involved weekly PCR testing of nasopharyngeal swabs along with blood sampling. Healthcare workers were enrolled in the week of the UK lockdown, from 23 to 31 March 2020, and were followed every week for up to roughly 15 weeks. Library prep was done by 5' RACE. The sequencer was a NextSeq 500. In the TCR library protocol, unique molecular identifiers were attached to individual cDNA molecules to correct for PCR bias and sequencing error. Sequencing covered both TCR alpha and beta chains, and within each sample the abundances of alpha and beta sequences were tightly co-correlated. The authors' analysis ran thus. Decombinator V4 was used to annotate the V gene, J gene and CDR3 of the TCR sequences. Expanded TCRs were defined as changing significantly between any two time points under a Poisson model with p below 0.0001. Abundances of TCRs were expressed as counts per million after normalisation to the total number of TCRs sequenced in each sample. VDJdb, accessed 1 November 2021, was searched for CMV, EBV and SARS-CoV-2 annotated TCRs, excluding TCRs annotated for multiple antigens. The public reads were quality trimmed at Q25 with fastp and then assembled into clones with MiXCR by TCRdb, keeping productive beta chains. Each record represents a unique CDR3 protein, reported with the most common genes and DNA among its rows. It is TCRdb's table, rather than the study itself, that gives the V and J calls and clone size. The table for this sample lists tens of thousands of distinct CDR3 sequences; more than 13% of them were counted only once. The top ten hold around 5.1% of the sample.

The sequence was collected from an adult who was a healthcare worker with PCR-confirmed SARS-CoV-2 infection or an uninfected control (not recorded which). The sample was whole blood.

CDR3 protein: CASSVTLRETQYF. The sequence in DNA is TGTGCCAGCAGCGTGACACTACGGGAGACCCAGTACTTC. The rearranged chain carries TRBV5-6 and TRBJ2-5; no confident D gene assignment can be made. The CDR3 starts with the cysteine, ends with the phenylalanine, and has 13 residues. The entry retains the CDR3 DNA only, 39 bases that are in frame from base 1. V loses 4 bases of germline sequence and J loses 5 bases, and the interval between the two ends is 12 bases. The germline V gene yields SGHDT for CDR1 and YYEEEE for CDR2.